This T cell receptor (beta chain) was captured by sequencing in a study of T cell responses to AZD1222 COVID-19 vaccine. Germline lookup yields CDR1 SGDLS and CDR2 YYNGEE. The V end was cut by 0 bases, the J end by 4 bases, with 13 bases between. This CDR3 spans 15 amino acids. The method was immunoSEQ multiplex PCR; TCRdb's version includes in-frame clones alone and lacks a portion of them. Here the sample spans around 180,000 clones, 80% to 90% being singletons. The sequences come from peripheral blood, collected on day 0 of AZD1222 vaccination. The chain couples TRBV9 to TRBJ1-2, with D possibly TRBD1 on 5 matching bases. This clonotype was sampled from an adult in good health. CDR3 nucleotide sequence: TGTGCCAGCAGCGTAGGCGGGGCCACCGGCTATGGCTACACCTTC. This encodes CASSVGGATGYGYTF.